Following are 18 T cell receptor beta chains from one sample sequenced in a study of neurological immune-mediated disorders (dated by TCRdb to between 2017 and 2020). The library was built by means of 5' RACE. This sample was sequenced with an Illumina HiSeq 2500. TCRdb trimmed public reads at Q25 via fastp, called clones via MiXCR and kept in-frame beta chains. CDR3 protein sequences are deduplicated, and each keeps its most common genes and DNA. A total of roughly 56,000 distinct CDR3 sequences appear in this sample, roughly 3.5% of them only once. The biggest ten clones account for 6% to 9% of the sample. The sequenced sample consisted of PBMCs. The source is a woman aged 60-70 years with multiple sclerosis.

This clonotype was recorded at least ten times. The chain has TRBV7-7 and TRBJ2-3; D unclear. The V end lost 3 bases, the J end lost 5 bases, and 9 bases lay between the germline ends. This CDR3 is built from 13 residues. Germline V gene sequence: CDR1 SSHAT, CDR2 FNYEAQ (reference sequence). CDR3 amino acids: CASSLHLLDTQYF. In DNA, the CDR3 is TGTGCCAGCAGCTTGCACCTACTAGATACGCAGTATTTT.

This clonotype was counted many times. The chain combines TRBV7-9 with TRBJ1-4, with TRBD1 as a possible D gene (5 bases). This CDR3 is built from 15 residues. Germline V CDR1 and CDR2: SEHNR, FQNEAQ (reference sequence). The V end lost 5 bases, the J end lost 10 bases, and 20 bases lay between the germline ends. DNA for the CDR3: TGTGCCAGCAGCACCTGGGACCGGGAAGCCGGAAAACTGTTTTTT. Translation gives CASSTWDREAGKLFF.

This clonotype was seen many times. The chain recombines TRBV12-3 or TRBV12-4 with TRBJ2-3; TRBD2 matches 7 bases. Losses at the gene ends were 6 bases for V and 1 base for J; bases not matched to a gene: 10. The CDR3 extends over 16 amino acids. The CDR3 DNA reads as TGTGCCAGCAGCCCCGGCGGCAGCGGGGGCACAGATACGCAGTATTTT. As protein: CASSPGGSGGTDTQYF.

At least ten counts were recorded for this clonotype. V usage is TRBV12-3 or TRBV12-4 and J usage is TRBJ2-3; TRBD1 is a possible D gene (5 bases). With 5 bases removed from V and 1 base from J, the gap between germline ends came to 13 bases. This CDR3 spans 15 amino acids. Here the CDR3 reads CASSPPLGRTDTQYF. DNA for the CDR3: TGTGCCAGCAGTCCTCCGCTGGGGCGCACAGATACGCAGTATTTT.

The table lists this clonotype with many counts. This sequence joins TRBV27 and TRBJ1-2; no reliable D call. The germline CDR1 and CDR2 sequences are MNHEY and SMNVEV (reference sequence). The V and J ends lost 0 bases and 8 bases respectively, with 16 bases between them. The CDR3 extends over 15 amino acids. The CDR3 here is CASSLSGSLSRGYTF. CDR3 bases: TGTGCCAGCAGTTTATCTGGTAGTTTATCGAGGGGCTACACCTTC.

This clonotype was observed at least ten times. V usage is TRBV7-9 and J usage is TRBJ2-7; a weak D match, TRBD2 (6 bases). V gave up 2 bases and J gave up 3 bases, with 17 bases separating them. In germline, CDR1 is SEHNR, CDR2 FQNEAQ (reference sequence). The CDR3 is made up of 16 amino acids. This CDR3 is CASSLSAREADYEQYF. The DNA of the CDR3 is TGTGCCAGCAGCTTATCGGCCAGGGAGGCTGACTACGAGCAGTACTTC. The variable domain in full, completed from reference TRBV7-9 and TRBJ2-7, reads DTGVSQNPRHKITKRGQNVTFRCDPISEHNRLYWYRQTLGQGPEFLTYFQNEAQLEKSRLLSDRFSAERPKGSFSTLEIQRTEQGDSAMYLCASSLSAREADYEQYFGPGTRLTVT.

This clonotype was recorded at least ten times. V gene TRBV10-3 combines with J gene TRBJ1-6; 7 bases fit TRBD1. CDR1 ENHRY and CDR2 SYGVKD come from the germline V gene. The length of the CDR3 is 15 residues. Losses at the gene ends were 6 bases for V and 10 bases for J; bases not matched to a gene: 12. CDR3 amino acids: CAISLQGSEGSPLHF. CDR3 sequence (DNA): TGTGCCATCAGCCTACAGGGGAGCGAGGGGTCACCCCTCCACTTT.

The table lists this clonotype with many counts. V gene TRBV10-3 combines with J gene TRBJ2-3; weak D call: TRBD2 (5 bases). This CDR3 comprises 16 residues. Germline-derived CDR1 and CDR2 are ENHRY and SYGVKD. Trimming shortened V by 1 base and J by 1 base, and 12 bases separated the two germline ends. Here the CDR3 DNA reads TGTGCCATCAGTGAGTTGGTCGGGGTGGGCACAGATACGCAGTATTTT. Residues: CAISELVGVGTDTQYF.

This clonotype appeared many times. The rearrangement joins TRBV7-3 to TRBJ1-1; D might be TRBD1 (6 bases). V was clipped by 8 bases and J by 3 bases, with 13 bases between them. CDR1 and CDR2 from the germline V gene are SGHTA and FQGTGA. CDR3 length equals 13 residues. CDR3 nucleotides: TGTGCCAGCGGCCGGGGGCCGGACACTGAAGCTTTCTTT. The encoded protein is CASGRGPDTEAFF.

This clonotype was observed many times. For the CDR3, the DNA is TGTGCCAGCAGACTTACACTCCAGGGGGGCTACGAGCAGTACTTC. This sequence encodes CASRLTLQGGYEQYF. This sequence joins TRBV6-5 and TRBJ2-7, with D perhaps TRBD1 (7 bases). Germline CDR1 and CDR2: MNHEY and SVGAGI. The CDR3 totals 15 residues. The germline V and J ends were trimmed by 6 bases and 3 bases, with 18 bases remaining between them.

This clonotype was found many times. CDR3 loop: CASSWGGPGAASSYNEQFF. The CDR3 nucleotides are TGTGCCAGCAGCTGGGGGGGTCCTGGAGCGGCTAGCTCCTACAATGAGCAGTTCTTC. J is TRBJ2-1 and V is TRBV5-6; 7 bases map to TRBD2. The CDR3 length is 19 residues. With 3 bases clipped from V and 0 bases from J, the junction kept 15 bases outside the gene matches. Germline assignment: CDR1 SGHDT and CDR2 YYEEEE.

This clonotype showed up many times. The chain couples TRBV5-1 to TRBJ2-3; either TRBD1 or TRBD2 may fit D (5 bases each). V lost 3 bases and J 0 bases, leaving 14 bases between the germline ends. The germline V gene has CDR1 SGHRS and CDR2 YFSETQ. The CDR3 extends over 16 amino acids. The CDR3 sequence is CASSWGLRISTDTQYF. Written as DNA, the CDR3 is TGCGCCAGCAGCTGGGGGTTGCGGATAAGCACAGATACGCAGTATTTT.

This clonotype occurred many times. V and J are TRBV5-1 and TRBJ2-5; possibly TRBD1 or TRBD2 for D (6 bases each). Germline loops: CDR1 SGHRS, CDR2 YFSETQ. V was clipped by 1 base and J by 1 base, with 11 bases between them. This CDR3 has 15 amino acids. The CDR3 sequence: CASSLTGGPQETQYF. CDR3 nucleotides: TGCGCCAGCAGCTTGACCGGGGGCCCCCAAGAGACCCAGTACTTC.

The sample holds many counts of this clonotype. CDR3 in amino acids: CASSLSPTGSNSPLHF. The CDR3 bases are TGTGCCAGCAGTCTTTCCCCGACAGGGAGTAATTCACCCCTCCACTTT. The rearrangement links TRBV28 to TRBJ1-6, with 7 bases fitting TRBD1. The V segment lost 5 bases and the J segment 6 bases; nucleotides outside the gene matches: 10. This CDR3 contains 16 residues. Looked up from germline, CDR1 is MDHEN and CDR2 is SYDVKM.

This clonotype was found many times. J is TRBJ2-1 and V is TRBV29-1; the match to TRBD1 covers 7 bases. The V gene's germline CDR1 is SQVTM and CDR2 ANQGSEA. The CDR3 is 14 amino acids. V shed 1 base, J shed 8 bases, and the junction held 8 bases outside the gene matches. The CDR3 nucleotides read TGCAGCGTTGAAGCTAACAGGGGAATCGATGAGCAGTTCTTC. This encodes CSVEANRGIDEQFF.

In this sample, this clonotype turned up many times. J is TRBJ2-1 and V is TRBV6-5; no clear D gene. The CDR3 covers 17 residues. The V end was cut by 2 bases, the J end by 0 bases, with 14 bases between. CDR1 MNHEY and CDR2 SVGAGI come from the germline V gene. The CDR3 DNA sequence: TGTGCCAGCAGTTACGATGGGTCGTCCAGCTCCTACAATGAGCAGTTCTTC. Its protein is CASSYDGSSSSYNEQFF.

This clonotype occurred many times. This may come from a read error, since a much larger clone is one base off. The chain joins TRBV10-3 to TRBJ1-3, with D possibly being TRBD1 (5 bases). Germline V gives CDR1 ENHRY, CDR2 SYGVKD. The CDR3 spans 14 residues. CDR3: CAISTRQSGKTIYF. CDR3 DNA: TGTGCCATCAGTACACGACAGAGTGGAAAAACCATATATTTT.

The table lists this clonotype with many counts. The rearrangement joins TRBV7-2 to TRBJ1-6, with 9 bases that match TRBD1. This CDR3 contains 14 residues. Germline loops: CDR1 SGHTA, CDR2 FQGNSA. V dropped 3 bases and J dropped 7; count of bases not matched to a gene: 1. The CDR3 nucleotides are TGTGCCAGCAGCTTCGGGACAGGGAATTCACCCCTCCACTTT. This encodes CASSFGTGNSPLHF.